This T cell receptor beta chain was recorded in a study of T cell responses to AZD1222 COVID-19 vaccine. Broader study findings: Among those given AZD1222, only five or six were seropositive at baseline.

Produced via immunoSEQ multiplex PCR; TCRdb's table is partial and in-frame only. This table has fewer than 90,000 clones, about 86% appearing once. Concerning this clone itself: Its target is not known.

V lost 4 bases and J 3 bases, leaving 15 bases between the germline ends. Germline CDR1 reads SGHTA; CDR2 reads FQGNSA. The CDR3 is 15 amino acids. V and J are TRBV7-2 and TRBJ2-5, with TRBD2 as a possible D gene (6 bases). The sequence came from an adult who received the AZD1222 COVID-19 vaccine. The source material was peripheral blood, sampled 28 days after the second AZD1222 dose. CDR3 DNA sequence: TGTGCCAGCAGCTCGGTCGGGGGTCGAAAAGAGACCCAGTACTTC. Residues: CASSSVGGRKETQYF.